This is a list of T cell receptor beta chains from one sample in a study of blood T cell repertoires in COVID-19. Measured with immunoSEQ multiplex PCR; TCRdb has only the in-frame clones, and not every one. The sample holds about 430,000 clones, roughly 84% seen once. Sequencing input: PBMCs or T cells enriched from blood (not recorded which). Every receptor here comes from a woman aged 18-29 years who had been exposed to COVID-19. Each CDR3 is given with its conserved first and last residue. The D gene is left open where the match is weak. Expanded clones get a size class; other rows say once, few or many, or leave the size out.

v_call	clone_size	j_call	d_call	cdr3_nt	cdr3_aa
TRBV4-2	NA	TRBJ1-5	TRBD1	TGTGCCAGCAGCCGCGACAGGGTCTACAATCAGCCCCAGCATTTT	CASSRDRVYNQPQHF
TRBV28	once	TRBJ1-5	TRBD1	TGTGCCACCTCAGAGGACAGGGAAGGAAATCAGCCCCAGCATTTT	CATSEDREGNQPQHF
TRBV28	NA	TRBJ2-1	TRBD2	TGTGCCAGCAGTTCGCCGCAGGGACTAGGTGATTCTGAGCAGTTCTTC	CASSSPQGLGDSEQFF
TRBV10-2	few	TRBJ2-1	NA	TGCGCCAGCAGTGGAGTACGGAGAACCTACAATGAGCAGTTCTTC	CASSGVRRTYNEQFF
TRBV4-1	NA	TRBJ2-7	TRBD1	TGCGCCAGCAGCCAAGATATGGACAGGGTACCCGAGCAGTACTTC	CASSQDMDRVPEQYF
TRBV5-5	NA	TRBJ2-3	NA	TGTGCCAGCAGCTTGGTACAGCTCACAGATACGCAGTATTTT	CASSLVQLTDTQYF
TRBV4-3	NA	TRBJ2-1	TRBD2	TGCGCCAGCAGCCTGGGGGGGACTAGCCCCCGTGAGCAGTTCTTC	CASSLGGTSPREQFF
TRBV5-1	NA	TRBJ2-1	TRBD2	TGCGCCAGCAGCCCAGCGGGAGTTTCAAATGAGCAGTTCTTC	CASSPAGVSNEQFF
TRBV4-2	NA	TRBJ2-3	NA	TGTGCCAGCAGCCGCAACGGTGCAGGGCCAGATACGCAGTATTTT	CASSRNGAGPDTQYF
TRBV7-6	NA	TRBJ2-7	TRBD2	TGTGCCAGCAGCGCGGGACTAGAATCCTACGAGCAGTACTTC	CASSAGLESYEQYF
TRBV7-2	NA	TRBJ2-1	NA	TGTGCCAGCAGACCTAAGCGGGTAAGCTCCTACAATGAGCAGTTCTTC	CASRPKRVSSYNEQFF
TRBV18	NA	TRBJ2-3	TRBD1	TGTGCCAGCTCAGAACAGGGGCATGGGGCAGATACGCAGTATTTT	CASSEQGHGADTQYF
TRBV2	NA	TRBJ2-3	TRBD2	TGTGCCAGCAGCGCGTTCGTTAGCGGGAGCTCAGCAGATACGCAGTATTTT	CASSAFVSGSSADTQYF
TRBV7-9	NA	TRBJ1-1	TRBD1	TGTGCCAGCAGCCGACAGGGGCAAAACACTGAAGCTTTCTTT	CASSRQGQNTEAFF
TRBV2	NA	TRBJ1-1	NA	TGTGCCAGCAGTGAAGAAGTGGGGGGGGTAACTGAAGCTTTCTTT	CASSEEVGGVTEAFF
TRBV7-6	NA	TRBJ1-1	NA	TGTGCCAGCAAATCTTCAGGCACTGAAGCTTTCTTT	CASKSSGTEAFF
TRBV5-1	NA	TRBJ2-1	NA	TGCGCCAGCAGCTTCCATAGCGGAAGTCCAAATGAGCAGTTCTTC	CASSFHSGSPNEQFF
TRBV12-3/TRBV12-4	NA	TRBJ1-1	NA	TGTGCCAGCAGTTTCGCGGACTTCGAAGCTTTCTTT	CASSFADFEAFF
TRBV3-1/TRBV3-2	NA	TRBJ2-1	TRBD2	TGTGCCAGCAGCCAAGATGTGCTAGCGGGGGGGCCCTACAATGAGCAGTTCTTC	CASSQDVLAGGPYNEQFF
TRBV16	NA	TRBJ2-1	TRBD1	TGTGCCAGCAGCCAAATAAGGGGGCCCAATGAGCAGTTCTTC	CASSQIRGPNEQFF
TRBV5-5	NA	TRBJ2-7	NA	TGTGCCAGCAGCCTAGGGGGCGAGCAGTACTTC	CASSLGGEQYF
TRBV30	NA	TRBJ2-3	TRBD1	TGTGCCTGGAGTGCCGGGCCGACAGGGACGGGTACGCAGTATTTT	CAWSAGPTGTGTQYF
TRBV6-4	few	TRBJ2-3	NA	TGTGCCAGCAATAGTAGGGGTTGGGCGGATACGCAGTATTTT	CASNSRGWADTQYF
TRBV14	NA	TRBJ1-6	TRBD1	TGTGCCAGCAGGGGGACAGGGGATAATTCACCCCTCCACTTT	CASRGTGDNSPLHF
TRBV4-1	NA	TRBJ1-2	NA	TGCGCCAGCAGCCAAGATAACGGGGGGAGCTACACCTTC	CASSQDNGGSYTF
TRBV5-4	NA	TRBJ2-5	TRBD2	TGTGCCAGCAGCTTTGCGGGGGGAGCAGAGACCCAGTACTTC	CASSFAGGAETQYF
TRBV27	NA	TRBJ2-7	TRBD2	TGTGCCAGCAGTTTATCGACGGCTAGCGGGAGGTACGAGCAGTACTTC	CASSLSTASGRYEQYF
TRBV7-6	NA	TRBJ2-2	NA	TGTGCCAGCAGCTTAGCAGCTGCGAGTAGGGAGCCCGGGGAGCTGTTTTTT	CASSLAAASREPGELFF
TRBV6-1	NA	TRBJ1-2	NA	TGTGCCAGCAGTGAAGGCGGGGTAGGCTCAAATGGCTACACCTTC	CASSEGGVGSNGYTF
TRBV10-3	NA	TRBJ1-6	NA	TGTGCCATTACGGATCTTCAGGGTTCCTCACCCCTCCACTTT	CAITDLQGSSPLHF
TRBV19	NA	TRBJ2-5	NA	TGTGCCAGTAGTTGGTCCAGCCAAGAGACCCAGTACTTC	CASSWSSQETQYF
TRBV14	NA	TRBJ1-6	NA	TGTGCCAGCAGCCCACAGGGTCCGGGGAATTCACCCCTCCACTTT	CASSPQGPGNSPLHF
TRBV10-3	NA	TRBJ1-5	NA	TGTGCCATCAGTGCTCGGGGGGATCAGCCCCAGCATTTT	CAISARGDQPQHF
TRBV2	NA	TRBJ2-5	NA	TGTGCCAGCAGTGAAGGGGCCTACCAAGAGACCCAGTACTTC	CASSEGAYQETQYF
TRBV24-1	once	TRBJ1-2	NA	TGTGCCACCAGTGATTACAGGGAAGATGGCTACACCTTC	CATSDYREDGYTF
TRBV18	NA	TRBJ2-7	NA	TGCGCCAGCTCACCACCGGTCACAGGGGGGGGTTCGGACGAGCAGTACTTC	CASSPPVTGGGSDEQYF
TRBV5-5	NA	TRBJ1-1	NA	TGTGCCAGCAGTTACAACAGGGATGCGGAAGCTTTCTTT	CASSYNRDAEAFF
TRBV5-6	NA	TRBJ2-5	TRBD2	TGTGCCAGCAGCTTGAAGATCCGGGAAGCGGGAGTCGACCAGTACTTC	CASSLKIREAGVDQYF
TRBV6-5	NA	TRBJ1-3	NA	TGTGCCAGCAGTTACTCTGGCGGCTCTGGAAACACCATATATTTT	CASSYSGGSGNTIYF
TRBV5-1	few	TRBJ1-4	TRBD1	TGCGCCAGCAGCTTACAGGGGGGGAATGAAAAACTGTTTTTT	CASSLQGGNEKLFF
TRBV5-1	NA	TRBJ2-1	NA	TGCGCCAGCAGGGCCTCTCTAGCGCCCAGTGAGCAGTTCTTC	CASRASLAPSEQFF
TRBV6-5	NA	TRBJ2-1	NA	TGTGCCAGCAGTTACTCGGGGGGGACAGGACAGCAGTTCTTC	CASSYSGGTGQQFF
TRBV15	NA	TRBJ2-7	NA	TGTGCCACCAGCAGAGATCTGGCCAGCTCCTACGAGCAGTACTTC	CATSRDLASSYEQYF
TRBV7-2	NA	TRBJ2-7	TRBD1	TGTGCCAGCAGCTATCCCGGGACAGGGAGCTCCTACGAGCAGTACTTC	CASSYPGTGSSYEQYF
TRBV18	NA	TRBJ1-1	TRBD1	TGTGCCAGCTCTCGGGAAGGACAGGGCTCGCGAGCTTTCTTT	CASSREGQGSRAFF
TRBV18	NA	TRBJ2-7	NA	TGTGCCAGCTCACCTCGGCAGGGCAATCCCTACGAGCAGTACTTC	CASSPRQGNPYEQYF
TRBV29-1	NA	TRBJ2-2	TRBD1	TGCAGCGTCCCGGACAGGGGGAACACCGGGGAGCTGTTTTTT	CSVPDRGNTGELFF
TRBV6-2/TRBV6-3	NA	TRBJ2-2	TRBD2	TGTGCCAGCAGTTACGGACTAGCGGGGAACACCGGGGAGCTGTTTTTT	CASSYGLAGNTGELFF
TRBV29-1	NA	TRBJ2-7	TRBD1	TGCAGCGTTGAAGATGGTGCAGGGGGCAAGCAGTACTTC	CSVEDGAGGKQYF
TRBV18	NA	TRBJ2-7	TRBD2	TGTGCCAGCTCACCATCGGGGGGTACCTACGAGCAGTACTTC	CASSPSGGTYEQYF
TRBV9	NA	TRBJ1-2	TRBD1	TGTGCCAGCAGAGGGTTATCCAACAGGGGGGATAACTATGGCTACACCTTC	CASRGLSNRGDNYGYTF
TRBV6-1	NA	TRBJ1-2	NA	TGTGCCAGCAGTGAAGCGAACTTTGGTTACGTTAACTATGGCTACACCTTC	CASSEANFGYVNYGYTF
TRBV15	few	TRBJ1-2	NA	TGTGCCACCAGCAGAGAGCACGGGCGGGCCTATGGCTACACCTTC	CATSREHGRAYGYTF
TRBV4-3	NA	TRBJ1-2	NA	TGCGCCAGCAGCCAAACGGCAGGGCTGGCGAGGGGCTACACCTTC	CASSQTAGLARGYTF
TRBV5-8	NA	TRBJ1-2	TRBD1	TGTGCCAGCAGCTGGACAGGGAACTATGGCTACACCTTC	CASSWTGNYGYTF
TRBV4-1	NA	TRBJ1-4	TRBD1	TGCGCCAGCAGCCAACGACAGGGTTGGAAACTGTTTTTT	CASSQRQGWKLFF
TRBV6-4	NA	TRBJ1-1	NA	TGTGCCAGCAGTGACTCGACGGGGACTGAAGCTTTCTTT	CASSDSTGTEAFF
TRBV28	NA	TRBJ2-7	NA	TGTGCCAGCAGCCGGTACTACGAGCAGTACTTC	CASSRYYEQYF
TRBV28	NA	TRBJ2-3	NA	TGTGCCAGCAGTCTCCAGGGTTTTAGCACAGATACGCAGTATTTT	CASSLQGFSTDTQYF
TRBV7-3	NA	TRBJ2-6	TRBD1	TGTGCCAGCAGCCTTACAGGGGGCGCATCTGGGGCCAACGTCCTGACTTTC	CASSLTGGASGANVLTF